This TCR beta chain is drawn from a study of technical replicates of blood from a handful of donors. The method was immunoSEQ multiplex PCR; TCRdb's version includes in-frame clones alone and lacks a portion of them. The sample shows tens of thousands of clones, 91% of them seen only once. With 0 bases removed from V and 4 bases from J, the gap between germline ends came to 6 bases. The germline gives CDR1 ENHRY, CDR2 SYGVKD. The CDR3 loop spans 13 amino acids. This clone was detected only once. The chain joins TRBV10-3 to TRBJ1-2; no firm D call. The receptor was derived from a human donor in good health. Some clones in this sample may be carry-over from other donors' samples. The source material was PBMCs. The CDR3 sequence: CAISESSPYGYTF. The DNA of the CDR3 is TGTGCCATCAGTGAGTCCAGTCCCTATGGCTACACCTTC.